The present T cell receptor (beta chain) was sequenced within a study of blood T cell repertoires in COVID-19. At the level of the study: COVID-19 samples, acute and convalescent, were from the United States, Italy and Spain. Nucleic acid was either cDNA or gDNA, and it came from T cells, B-cell-depleted T cells, or PBMCs.

Original data processing: Amplification with reference gene primers provided the estimates of nucleated cell counts. Sequenced by immunoSEQ multiplex PCR; TCRdb stores in-frame clones only, minus some. That table is the source of V, J and clone size, and D and trimming were worked out from the DNA. The data contain about 120,000 clones, over 80% of them singletons. After removal of 1 base from V and 0 bases from J, the junction contained 26 bases not matched to a gene. In germline, CDR1 is LGHNA, CDR2 YNFKEQ. The CDR3 extends over 23 amino acids. The receptor comes from a woman in her 70s with acute or convalescent COVID-19. Sequences were obtained from peripheral blood. The chain joins TRBV4-2 to TRBJ1-2; 7 positions match TRBD1. The CDR3 here is CASSQALFGTELSAPLSNYGYTF. DNA of the CDR3: TGTGCCAGCAGCCAAGCCCTCTTCGGGACAGAACTTTCCGCCCCTTTATCTAACTATGGCTACACCTTC.